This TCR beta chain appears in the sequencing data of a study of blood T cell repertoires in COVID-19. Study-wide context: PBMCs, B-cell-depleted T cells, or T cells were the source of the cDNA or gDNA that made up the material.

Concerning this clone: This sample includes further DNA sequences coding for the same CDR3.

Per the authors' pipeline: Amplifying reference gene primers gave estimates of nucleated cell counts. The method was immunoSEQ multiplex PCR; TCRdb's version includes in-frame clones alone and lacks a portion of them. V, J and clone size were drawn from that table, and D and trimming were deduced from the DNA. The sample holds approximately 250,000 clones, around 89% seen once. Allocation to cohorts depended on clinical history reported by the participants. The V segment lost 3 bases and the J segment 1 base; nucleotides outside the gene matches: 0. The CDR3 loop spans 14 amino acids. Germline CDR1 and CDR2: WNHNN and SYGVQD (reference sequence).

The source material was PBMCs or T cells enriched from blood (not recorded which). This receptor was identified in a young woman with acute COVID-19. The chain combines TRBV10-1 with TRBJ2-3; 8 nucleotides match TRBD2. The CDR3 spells CASSDGGGTDTQYF. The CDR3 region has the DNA TGCGCCAGCAGTGACGGGGGGGGCACAGATACGCAGTATTTT.